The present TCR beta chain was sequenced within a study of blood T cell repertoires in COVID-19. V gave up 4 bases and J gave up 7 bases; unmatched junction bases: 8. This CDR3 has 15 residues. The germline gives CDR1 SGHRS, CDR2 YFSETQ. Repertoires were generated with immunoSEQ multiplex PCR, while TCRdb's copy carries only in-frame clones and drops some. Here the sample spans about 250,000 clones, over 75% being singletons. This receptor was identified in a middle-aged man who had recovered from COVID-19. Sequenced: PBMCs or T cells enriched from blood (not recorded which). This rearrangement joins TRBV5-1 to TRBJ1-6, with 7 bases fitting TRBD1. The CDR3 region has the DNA TGCGCCAGCAGCCTGTTCGCAGGGGGAAATTCACCCCTCCACTTT. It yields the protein CASSLFAGGNSPLHF. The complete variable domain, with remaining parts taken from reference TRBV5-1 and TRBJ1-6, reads KAGVTQTPRYLIKTRGQQVTLSCSPISGHRSVSWYQQTPGQGLQFLFEYFSETQRNKGNFPGRFSGRQFSNSRSEMNVSTLELGDSALYLCASSLFAGGNSPLHFGNGTRLTVT.